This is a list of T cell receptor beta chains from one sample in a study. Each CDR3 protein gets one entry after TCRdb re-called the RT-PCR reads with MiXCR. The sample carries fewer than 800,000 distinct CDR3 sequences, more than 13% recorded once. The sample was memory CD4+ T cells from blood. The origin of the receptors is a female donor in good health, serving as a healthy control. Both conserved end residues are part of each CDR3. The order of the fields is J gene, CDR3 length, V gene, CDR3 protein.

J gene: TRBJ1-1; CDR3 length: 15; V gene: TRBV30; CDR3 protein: CAWMRAGDMNTEAFF
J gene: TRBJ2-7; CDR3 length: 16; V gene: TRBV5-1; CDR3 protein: CASSGGGQTLSYEQYF
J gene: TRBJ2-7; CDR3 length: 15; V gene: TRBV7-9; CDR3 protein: CASSHLRDRGYEQYF
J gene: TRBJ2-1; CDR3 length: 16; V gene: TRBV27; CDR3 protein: CASSLLGARKYNEQFF
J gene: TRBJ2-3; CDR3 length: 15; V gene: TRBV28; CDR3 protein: CASVQASLSTDTQYF
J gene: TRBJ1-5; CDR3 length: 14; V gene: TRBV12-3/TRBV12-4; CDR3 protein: CANSRQGRDQPQHF
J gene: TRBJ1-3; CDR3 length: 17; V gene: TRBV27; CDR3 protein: CASSSHNTGVSGGTIYF
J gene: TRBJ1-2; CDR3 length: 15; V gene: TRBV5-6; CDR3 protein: CASSADRGLGYGYTF
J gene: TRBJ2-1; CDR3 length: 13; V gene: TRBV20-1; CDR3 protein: CSARVTSYNEQFF
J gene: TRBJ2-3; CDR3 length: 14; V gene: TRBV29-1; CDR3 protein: CSARGGQSTDTQYF
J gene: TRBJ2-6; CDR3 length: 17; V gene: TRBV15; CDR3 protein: CATSRARGGTGANVLTF
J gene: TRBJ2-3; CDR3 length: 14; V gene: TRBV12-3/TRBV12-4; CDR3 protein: CASKIQDSADTQYF
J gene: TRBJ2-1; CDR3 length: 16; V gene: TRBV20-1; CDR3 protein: CSATWLAGGSYNEQFF
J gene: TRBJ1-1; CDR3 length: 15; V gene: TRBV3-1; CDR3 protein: CASSRVVAMNTEAFF
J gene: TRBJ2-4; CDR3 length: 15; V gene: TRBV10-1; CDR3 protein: CASSESGLAKNIQYF
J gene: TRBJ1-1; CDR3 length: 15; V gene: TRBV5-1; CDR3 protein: CASSSGGGRNTEAFF
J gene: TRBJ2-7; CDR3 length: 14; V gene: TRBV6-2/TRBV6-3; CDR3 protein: CASTLQGSSYEQYF
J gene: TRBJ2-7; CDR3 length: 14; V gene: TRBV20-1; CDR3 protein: CSARDIGFSYEQYF
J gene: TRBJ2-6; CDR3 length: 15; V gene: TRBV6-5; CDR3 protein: CASSSKVSGANVLTF
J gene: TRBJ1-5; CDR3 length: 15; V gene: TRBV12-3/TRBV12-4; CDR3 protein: CASSHTSTGDQPQHF
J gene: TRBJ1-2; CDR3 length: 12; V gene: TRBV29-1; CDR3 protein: CSVVGGNYGYTF
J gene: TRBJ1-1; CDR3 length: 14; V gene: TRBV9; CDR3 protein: CASSVVTGGTEAFF
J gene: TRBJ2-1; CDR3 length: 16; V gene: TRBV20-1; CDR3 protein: CSADLGGPVGYNEQFF
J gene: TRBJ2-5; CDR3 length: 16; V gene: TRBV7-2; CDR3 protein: CASSSHAASAGLAQYF
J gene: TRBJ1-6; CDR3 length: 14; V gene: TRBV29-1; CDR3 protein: CSVSAGPRDSPLHF
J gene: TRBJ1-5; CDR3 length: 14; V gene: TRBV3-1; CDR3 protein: CASRPRDRDQPQHF
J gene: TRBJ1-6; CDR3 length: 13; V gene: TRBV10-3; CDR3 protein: CAIGSSYNSPLHF
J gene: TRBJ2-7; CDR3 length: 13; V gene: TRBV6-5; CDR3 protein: CASSFSPGGEQYF
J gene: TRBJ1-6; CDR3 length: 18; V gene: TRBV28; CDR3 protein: CASSLQFRGKSYNSPLHF
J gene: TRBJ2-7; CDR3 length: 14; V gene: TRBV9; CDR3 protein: CASSVQSSGNEQYF
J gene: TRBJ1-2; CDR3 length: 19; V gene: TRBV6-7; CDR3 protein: CASSYSRFERLGVDHGYTF
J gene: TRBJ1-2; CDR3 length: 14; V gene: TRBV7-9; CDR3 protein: CASSPGPSAEGYTF
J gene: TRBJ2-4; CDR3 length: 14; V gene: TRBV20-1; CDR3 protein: CSAPRGQGGHIQYF
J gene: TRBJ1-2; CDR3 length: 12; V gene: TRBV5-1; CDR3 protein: CASSYERVGYTF
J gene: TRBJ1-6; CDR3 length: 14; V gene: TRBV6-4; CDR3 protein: CASSESFKDSPLHF
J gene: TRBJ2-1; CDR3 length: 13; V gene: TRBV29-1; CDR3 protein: CSVSGGPEDEQFF